A single sample is the source of the 13 T cell receptor beta chains below, sequenced in a study of OX40 agonist ivuxolimab in advanced cancers. Measured with immunoSEQ multiplex PCR; TCRdb has only the in-frame clones, and not every one. The sample lists 40,000 to 45,000 clones, 80% seen once, with 5.1% in the top ten. The sequences come from CD4+ or CD8+ T cells sorted from blood, collected in a trial of the OX40 agonist ivuxolimab. These receptors originate from an adult with an advanced solid tumor such as melanoma, head and neck, liver or kidney cancer.

V is TRBV11-2 and J is TRBJ2-2; the match to TRBD1 covers 8 bases. The CDR3 loop spans 15 amino acids. CDR1 and CDR2 (germline): SGHAT, FQNNGV. The junction had 7 bases not matched to a gene; V was cut back by 3 bases and J by 7 bases. CDR3 sequence: CASSFRTGRIGELFF. The CDR3 region has the DNA TGTGCCAGCAGCTTCCGGACAGGGCGAATCGGGGAGCTGTTTTTT.

The chain links TRBV2 to TRBJ1-1; no firm D call. Germline V lookup: CDR1 SNHLY, CDR2 FYNNEI. V was clipped by 8 bases and J by 1 base, with 14 bases between them. This CDR3 has 14 residues. In nucleotides, the CDR3 is TGTGCCAGCCGTGGGGTATTCAGGAACACTGAAGCTTTCTTT. This sequence encodes CASRGVFRNTEAFF.

The chain couples TRBV30 to TRBJ1-1, with D tentatively TRBD1 (6 bases). This CDR3 is 15 amino acids long. The germline V and J ends were trimmed by 2 bases and 0 bases, with 13 bases remaining between them. The germline V gene has CDR1 GTSNPN and CDR2 SVGIG (reference sequence). The CDR3 spells CAWSPLQGLNTEAFF. As DNA, the CDR3 is TGTGCCTGGAGTCCGCTACAGGGTCTGAACACTGAAGCTTTCTTT.

V gene TRBV19 combines with J gene TRBJ1-1; D is unresolved. Germline assignment: CDR1 LNHDA and CDR2 SQIVND (reference sequence). The CDR3 contains 14 residues. Trimming left V 3 bases short and J 5 bases short, with 13 bases between. The CDR3 loop reads CASSIGHKGTEAFF. CDR3 nucleotides: TGTGCCAGTAGTATTGGGCATAAGGGAACTGAAGCTTTCTTT.

Comments on this clone: A read error may produce the germline difference seen at one junction end. The chain links TRBV5-1 to TRBJ1-1; a weak D match, TRBD1 (5 bases). The CDR3 is 12 residues long. Germline CDR1 SGHRS, CDR2 YFSETQ. DNA for the CDR3: TGTGCCAGCAGCACGCTTAGGGGTGAAGCTTTCTTT. Its translation: CASSTLRGEAFF.

This clone was seen only a few times. This chain joins TRBV4-1 and TRBJ2-1; D is tentatively TRBD1 or TRBD2 (5 bases each). Looked up from germline, CDR1 is MGHRA and CDR2 is YSYEKL. The CDR3 spans 15 residues. V was shortened by 0 bases and J by 12 bases, with 18 bases between the two germline ends. CDR3 nucleotides: TGCGCCAGCAGCCAAGATCGGGGCACCCTTCTTCGGCAGTTCTTC. Its protein product is CASSQDRGTLLRQFF.

The chain uses TRBV5-1 and TRBJ2-7, with no clear D. The ends were cut back, 0 bases at V and 4 bases at J, with 11 bases in the middle. This CDR3 has 14 residues. The V gene's germline CDR1 is SGHRS and CDR2 YFSETQ. CDR3 amino acids: CASSLDSTSYEQYF. The CDR3 DNA reads as TGCGCCAGCAGCTTGGACAGTACGAGTTACGAGCAGTACTTC.

The rearrangement links TRBV6-5 to TRBJ1-6; tentative D call: TRBD1 (6 bases). V dropped 8 bases and J dropped 8 bases, with 16 bases sitting between them. This CDR3 has 14 amino acids. CDR1 and CDR2 from the germline V gene are MNHEY and SVGAGI. The CDR3 DNA is TGTGCCAGCGGCAAAACAGGGAATGATTCACCCCTCCACTTT. It yields the protein CASGKTGNDSPLHF.

This chain links TRBV5-5 with TRBJ2-7, with D tentatively TRBD2 (6 bases). V was clipped by 2 bases and J by 3 bases, with 15 bases between them. Germline assignment: CDR1 SGHKS and CDR2 YYEKEE (reference sequence). The CDR3 runs 15 residues. The CDR3 DNA is TGTGCCAGCAGCTTCGGCGGGATCGCTGGCTACGAGCAGTACTTC. This gives the protein CASSFGGIAGYEQYF.

The J gene is TRBJ2-7, the V gene TRBV6-1; possibly TRBD2 for D (5 bases). CDR1 is MNHNS and CDR2 is SASEGT in the germline V gene. Trimming took 0 bases from V and 5 from J, leaving 17 bases between them. The CDR3 length is 16 residues. The CDR3, as DNA: TGTGCCAGCAGTGAAGCGTCCACAGTTGAGGGCCACGAGCAGTACTTC. Protein product: CASSEASTVEGHEQYF.

This sequence joins TRBV2 and TRBJ2-2, with TRBD1 as a possible D gene (5 bases). V gave up 5 bases and J gave up 6 bases, with 10 bases separating them. The germline V gene has CDR1 SNHLY and CDR2 FYNNEI. The length of the CDR3 is 13 residues. CDR3 protein: CASSKEGAGELFF. Written as DNA, the CDR3 is TGTGCCAGCAGTAAGGAAGGGGCCGGGGAGCTGTTTTTT.

The chain carries TRBV6-1 and TRBJ2-3; D is unclear. CDR1 is MNHNS and CDR2 is SASEGT in the germline V gene. This CDR3 contains 16 residues. Trimming cost V 3 bases and J 0 bases, with 13 bases left between them. The CDR3 DNA follows: TGTGCCAGCAGTGAGAGAAGTCGTTCTAGCACAGATACGCAGTATTTT. Amino acid sequence: CASSERSRSSTDTQYF.

This clone occurred once. This chain joins TRBV15 and TRBJ2-7, with 9 nucleotides matching TRBD2. J was trimmed by 7 bases and V by 1 base; bases with no gene match: 14. The CDR3 is made up of 17 amino acids. Germline V gene lookup returns CDR1 LNHNV and CDR2 YYDKDF (reference sequence). The CDR3 is CATSRGRVAGVRGEQYF. CDR3 sequence (DNA): TGTGCCACCAGCAGAGGGAGAGTAGCGGGAGTCAGGGGTGAGCAGTACTTC.